Listed below are T cell receptor beta chains from one sample, sequenced in a study of control samples from healthy donors and cancer patients. Method: immunoSEQ multiplex PCR; TCRdb's copy keeps in-frame clones and lacks some. In the table there are some 94,000 clones, about 85% of which are singletons. Sequencing input: blood. The receptors derive from a woman aged 50 to 60 in good health. CDR3s include the opening cysteine and the closing phenylalanine or tryptophan. The D gene is left open where the match is weak. Some rows mark clone size as missing; the rest say once, few, many or name a class of expanded clone.

D	size	J	V	DNA	CDR3
TRBD2	.	TRBJ2-2	TRBV6-5	TGTGCCAGCACACAAGCGGGAGAGGTGACCGGGGAGCTGTTTTTT	CASTQAGEVTGELFF
TRBD1	.	TRBJ1-1	TRBV28	TGTGCCAGCAGGGAACAGGGGCGCACTGAAGCTTTCTTT	CASREQGRTEAFF
TRBD1	once	TRBJ2-3	TRBV10-3	TGTGCCATCGAAACAGGGGGGACACACACAGATACGCAGTATTTT	CAIETGGTHTDTQYF
TRBD1	.	TRBJ1-1	TRBV5-1	TGCGCCAGCAGCCGGGCAGGGGGCACTGAAGCTTTCTTT	CASSRAGGTEAFF
TRBD2	once	TRBJ2-1	TRBV2	TGTGCCAGCAGGGCAGGGACTAGCGAAAACAATGAGCAGTTCTTC	CASRAGTSENNEQFF
TRBD2	once	TRBJ2-3	TRBV3-1/TRBV3-2	TGTGCCAGCAGCCCGCTAGCGGGGGGTCCCACAGATACGCAGTATTTT	CASSPLAGGPTDTQYF
.	.	TRBJ1-2	TRBV3-1/TRBV3-2	TGTGCCAGCAGCCCCCGGGACGGATTTAACTATGGCTACACCTTC	CASSPRDGFNYGYTF
TRBD1	.	TRBJ1-2	TRBV7-9	TGTGCCAGCAGCCGCCGGACAGGTTCTTATGGCTACACCTTC	CASSRRTGSYGYTF
TRBD1	few	TRBJ1-5	TRBV6-6	TGTGCCAGCAGTTACTCTGGGACAGGTGATCAGCCCCAGCATTTT	CASSYSGTGDQPQHF
.	.	TRBJ2-5	TRBV6-2/TRBV6-3	TGTGCCAGCAGTTACGGAGAGACCCAGTACTTC	CASSYGETQYF
TRBD1	once	TRBJ2-1	TRBV7-3	TGTGCCAGCAGCCCCCACCCCCGGGCCGGGACAGGCCAAACCAATGAGCAGTTCTTC	CASSPHPRAGTGQTNEQFF
.	.	TRBJ1-1	TRBV4-2	TGTGCCAGCAGCCAAGATGGAGGGAACACTGAAGCTTTCTTT	CASSQDGGNTEAFF
.	.	TRBJ1-1	TRBV6-5	TGTGCCAGCAGTTTATTGGGACGCAGGAACACTGAAGCTTTCTTT	CASSLLGRRNTEAFF
.	few	TRBJ1-6	TRBV27	TGTGCCAGCATGAAACCGGGACCTTCAAGGCCCCTCCACTTT	CASMKPGPSRPLHF
TRBD2	.	TRBJ2-1	TRBV12-5	TGTGCTAGTGGTTTGGTTACAGAGCAACTAGCGGGAGATGAGCAGTTCTTC	CASGLVTEQLAGDEQFF
.	.	TRBJ2-5	TRBV5-1	TGCGCCAGCAGCTTCGGCAGCCAAGAGACCCAGTACTTC	CASSFGSQETQYF
.	.	TRBJ2-7	TRBV4-2	TGTGCCAGCAGCCATTCGGGACCGTACGAGCAGTACTTC	CASSHSGPYEQYF
.	.	TRBJ2-3	TRBV5-8	TGTGCCAGCAGTCTTGGGTGGCAGACTGGGGATACGCAGTATTTT	CASSLGWQTGDTQYF
.	.	TRBJ1-5	TRBV7-2	TGTGCCAGCAGCTTTACGGGTTATAGCAATCAGCCCCAGCATTTT	CASSFTGYSNQPQHF
TRBD1	.	TRBJ1-5	TRBV28	TGTGCCAGCAGAGAGGGGGCGCCTCAGCCCCAGCATTTT	CASREGAPQPQHF
TRBD1	.	TRBJ2-7	TRBV10-3	TGTGCCATCAGGGAGACAGGGGCAAAGTACGAGCAGTACTTC	CAIRETGAKYEQYF
TRBD2	.	TRBJ2-3	TRBV5-1	TGCGCCACCACTAGCGGGAGTTCGACAGCCACAGATACGCAGTATTTT	CATTSGSSTATDTQYF
.	once	TRBJ1-5	TRBV28	TGTGCCAGCAGCCCCCTAGGGCGCGGCAATCAGCCCCAGCATTTT	CASSPLGRGNQPQHF
.	.	TRBJ1-5	TRBV3-1/TRBV3-2	TGTGCCAGCAGCCAAGCAGGGAGCAATCAGCCCCAGCATTTT	CASSQAGSNQPQHF
.	.	TRBJ1-2	TRBV4-3	TGCGCCAGCAGCCAAGATTTTAATAGGCAGGGATCCTATGGCTACACCTTC	CASSQDFNRQGSYGYTF
.	.	TRBJ1-2	TRBV3-1/TRBV3-2	TGTGCCAGCAGCCAGGAGAATGGCTACACCTTC	CASSQENGYTF
.	many	TRBJ1-1	TRBV28	TGTGCCAGCAGTTTCTCCCTAGGGGGCACTGAAGCTTTCTTT	CASSFSLGGTEAFF
.	.	TRBJ1-2	TRBV29-1	TGCAGCGTTGGACACGAATCTAACTATGGCTACACCTTC	CSVGHESNYGYTF
TRBD1	.	TRBJ1-2	TRBV19	TGTGCCAGTGCGACAGGGCCCGCTAACTATGGCTACACCTTC	CASATGPANYGYTF
TRBD2	few	TRBJ2-5	TRBV10-3	TGTGCCATCAGTGAGTCGACTAGCGGGGCGCAAGAGACCCAGTACTTC	CAISESTSGAQETQYF
TRBD2	.	TRBJ2-5	TRBV11-2	TGTGCCAGCACCCTAGGACTAGCGGTGTACCAAGAGACCCAGTACTTC	CASTLGLAVYQETQYF
TRBD1	.	TRBJ2-7	TRBV14	TGTGCCAGCAGCCCCCTTCGACAGGGGGCTTACGAGCAGTACTTC	CASSPLRQGAYEQYF
.	.	TRBJ1-6	TRBV4-1	TGCGCCAGCAGCCAAGAATCGGGTCGGGGGACCCTAAATTCACCCCTCCACTTT	CASSQESGRGTLNSPLHF
TRBD2	.	TRBJ2-1	TRBV14	TGTGCCAGCAGCCAACGGGGGCTAGCGGGGATCTACAATGAGCAGTTCTTC	CASSQRGLAGIYNEQFF
.	.	TRBJ1-2	TRBV18	TGTGCCAGCTCGCGGGACTTATCGGATGGCTACACCTTC	CASSRDLSDGYTF
.	.	TRBJ2-1	TRBV19	TGTGCCACGGGGCGGAGAATTAGCAATGAGCAGTTCTTC	CATGRRISNEQFF
.	.	TRBJ2-5	TRBV7-2	TGTGCCAGCAGCTTTAGTTGGGTCTCGGGGGCCCAGTACTTC	CASSFSWVSGAQYF
.	.	TRBJ2-7	TRBV10-3	TGTGCCATCAGTGAGCGCGGGGCATCCTACGAGCAGTACTTC	CAISERGASYEQYF
.	few	TRBJ2-7	TRBV7-2	TGTGCCAGCAGCTTAGTTGGAGGCAGAGGCTACGAGCAGTACTTC	CASSLVGGRGYEQYF
TRBD2	.	TRBJ2-3	TRBV19	TGTGCCAGTAGTAAGGAAGCGGGAGGGAGGTATACGCAGTATTTT	CASSKEAGGRYTQYF
.	.	TRBJ2-4	TRBV11-3	TGTGCCAGCAGCTTAGACCCAGGGGGGCAGGACATTCAGTACTTC	CASSLDPGGQDIQYF
TRBD1	few	TRBJ1-2	TRBV12-3/TRBV12-4	TGTGCCAGCAGTGAACAGGGGGCGCGGGGCTACACCTTC	CASSEQGARGYTF
.	few	TRBJ2-1	TRBV7-2	TGTGCCAGCAGCTTAGAAAGGTCCTCCTACAATGAGCAGTTCTTC	CASSLERSSYNEQFF
TRBD1	.	TRBJ2-6	TRBV28	TGTGCCAGCAGTTCACAGGGGGCAGGTGGGGCCAACGTCCTGACTTTC	CASSSQGAGGANVLTF
TRBD2	.	TRBJ2-1	TRBV18	TGTGCCAGCTCACCGGGACTAGCGGGAATCAGTGAGCAGTTCTTC	CASSPGLAGISEQFF
.	.	TRBJ2-7	TRBV5-6	TGTGCCAGCAGCCGCTCCTACGAGCAGTACTTC	CASSRSYEQYF
.	once	TRBJ1-1	TRBV7-2	TGTGCCAGCAGCTTAGCGGCAGGGGCGCAGACTGAAGCTTTCTTT	CASSLAAGAQTEAFF
.	.	TRBJ2-3	TRBV3-1/TRBV3-2	TGTGCCAGCAGCTTCTCGCGGGGAACAGATACGCAGTATTTT	CASSFSRGTDTQYF
TRBD2	.	TRBJ2-5	TRBV7-2	TGTGCCAGCAGCTTAGGGCTAGCGGGTTGGAGGGAGACCCAGTACTTC	CASSLGLAGWRETQYF
.	.	TRBJ2-7	TRBV27	TGTGCCAGCAGTTTAGTCGGTCCTACCTCCGAGCAGTACTTC	CASSLVGPTSEQYF
TRBD1	.	TRBJ1-3	TRBV18	TGTGCCAGCTCACCACCAGGACAGGGTGGTGGAAACACCATATATTTT	CASSPPGQGGGNTIYF
TRBD1	.	TRBJ1-3	TRBV14	TGTGCCAGCAGCCTAAGAAGGGGGCAGGGTGGAAACACCATATATTTT	CASSLRRGQGGNTIYF
.	.	TRBJ1-2	TRBV19	TGTGCCAGTAGCGGTAGTAGACAGCTCCAAGCTAACTATGGCTACACCTTC	CASSGSRQLQANYGYTF
.	.	TRBJ1-2	TRBV28	TGTGCCAGCAGGACTTCCTATGGCTACACCTTC	CASRTSYGYTF
.	.	TRBJ1-1	TRBV5-4	TGTGCCAGCAGCTTGGAGCTACCGGGACCGAACACTGAAGCTTTCTTT	CASSLELPGPNTEAFF
TRBD2	.	TRBJ2-1	TRBV4-3	TGCGCCAGCAGCCAAGGTCGGCGGGGGGGCGGTGGGCATGAGCAGTTCTTC	CASSQGRRGGGGHEQFF
.	.	TRBJ1-1	TRBV15	TGTGCCACCAGCAGAGATAGATCGGGACATAAGGACACTGAAGCTTTCTTT	CATSRDRSGHKDTEAFF
.	.	TRBJ1-1	TRBV7-2	TGTGCCAGCAGCTTTATCAGGGTCACGAACACTGAAGCTTTCTTT	CASSFIRVTNTEAFF